Shown below are 4 T cell receptor beta chains from a single sample sequenced in a study of T cell responses to AZD1222 COVID-19 vaccine (dated by TCRdb to 2020 to 2022). Library preparation was by the immunoSEQ multiplex PCR assay. The clones in this table, taken by TCRdb from immuneACCESS, are in-frame only. Not every clone is retained; where verified, under half of the shortfall comes from an unresolved V gene, and the cause of the rest is unknown. Within this sample are 130,000 to 150,000 clones, with approximately 78% of them counted one time only. Of the sample, 3.5% to 5% is held by the ten largest clones. The time point label here, explained by the study, means: baseline before first vaccination. This sample's treatment or condition label indicates: meningococcal conjugate vaccine given as trial control. The source material was peripheral blood, sampled on day 0 of MenACWY control vaccination. These receptors were obtained from an adult in good health.

This clone has a handful of counts. The V and J genes are TRBV5-4 and TRBJ1-3, with no clear D. Germline loops: CDR1 SGHNT, CDR2 YYREEE (reference sequence). The CDR3 consists of 15 residues. V was pared by 6 bases and J by 5 bases, with 18 bases between. Here the CDR3 reads CASNYTLATRNTIYF. CDR3 in DNA: TGTGCCAGCAACTATACGCTTGCCACACGAAACACCATATATTTT.

This sequence joins TRBV3-1 (or the pseudogene TRBV3-2) and TRBJ1-5; D not resolved. The CDR3 consists of 16 residues. From germline, CDR1 is LGHDT and CDR2 YNNKEL (reference sequence). V was cut by 1 base and J by 10 bases, with 20 bases left in between. CDR3 nucleotide sequence: TGTGCCAGCAGCCAAGGAGCAGCACTCCCAATCAGCCCCCAGCATTTT. Translating it yields CASSQGAALPISPQHF.

This clone came up a few times. The chain has TRBV6-2 or TRBV6-3 and TRBJ1-5; maybe TRBD1 (6 bases). Trimming cost V 5 bases and J 6 bases, with 11 bases left between them. This CDR3 spans 13 amino acids. Per germline, CDR1 MNHEY and CDR2 SVGEGT. CDR3 sequence reads: CASSDDRSQPQHF. The CDR3 DNA is TGTGCCAGCAGTGATGACAGGAGTCAGCCCCAGCATTTT.

The chain uses TRBV6-5 and TRBJ1-4; 7 positions agree with TRBD1. Germline lookup yields CDR1 MNHEY and CDR2 SVGAGI. The CDR3 runs to 15 residues. The ends lost 0 bases at V and 8 bases at J; junction bases unmatched: 6. The CDR3 region has the DNA TGTGCCAGCAGTTACTCGGGGCAGGGGGTCGAAAAACTGTTTTTT. Amino acids: CASSYSGQGVEKLFF.